The present T cell receptor beta chain was sequenced within a study of cytomegalovirus exposure and HLA in healthy donors. The wider study: Unique TCRs numbering roughly 85 million, obtained from HLA-typed donors, made up an early data release. Study-wide results and limits: While the bulk of TCR sequences proved rare, some public TCRs turned up in many donors. According to a later analysis, donors in an Asian-associated ancestry cluster reportedly had fewer N-insertions than the approximately 720-donor mean.

Concerning this clone itself: As yet, its antigen is unknown.

In germline, CDR1 is KGHSH, CDR2 LQKENI. CDR3 length: 15 amino acids. The ends were cut back, 4 bases at V and 2 bases at J, with 15 bases in the middle. Vbeta (60) and Jbeta (13) primers were used in the PCR. The table came from immunoSEQ multiplex PCR; TCRdb's copy has only in-frame clones and leaves some out. The sample holds about 200,000 clones; roughly 77% are singletons and the top ten take approximately 0.39%. The sequencing input was PBMCs. The rearrangement joins TRBV18 to TRBJ2-7; perhaps TRBD2 as D (5 bases). This receptor was taken from a male donor in good health and CMV-seropositive. The CDR3: CASSRTTGTTYEQYF. The DNA for the CDR3 is TGTGCCAGCTCACGGACGACGGGAACGACCTACGAGCAGTACTTC.